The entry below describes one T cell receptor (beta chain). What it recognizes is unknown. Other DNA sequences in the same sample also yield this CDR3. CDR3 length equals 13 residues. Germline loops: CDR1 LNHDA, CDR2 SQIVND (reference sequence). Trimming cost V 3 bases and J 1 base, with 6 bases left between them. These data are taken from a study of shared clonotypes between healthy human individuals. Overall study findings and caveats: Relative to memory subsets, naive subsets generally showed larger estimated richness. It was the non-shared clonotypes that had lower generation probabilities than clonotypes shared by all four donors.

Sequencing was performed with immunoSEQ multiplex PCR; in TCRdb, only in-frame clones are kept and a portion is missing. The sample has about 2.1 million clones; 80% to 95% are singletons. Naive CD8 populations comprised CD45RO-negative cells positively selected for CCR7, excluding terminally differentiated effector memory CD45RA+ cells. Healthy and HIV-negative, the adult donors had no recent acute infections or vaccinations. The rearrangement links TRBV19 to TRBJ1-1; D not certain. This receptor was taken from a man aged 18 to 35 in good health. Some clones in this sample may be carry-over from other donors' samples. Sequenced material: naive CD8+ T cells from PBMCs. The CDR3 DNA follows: TGTGCCAGTAGTATTTTCCAGAACACTGAAGCTTTCTTT. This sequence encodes CASSIFQNTEAFF.